Each of the 10 T cell receptor beta chains below was sequenced from the same sample in a study of blood T cell repertoires in COVID-19. Sequencing was performed with immunoSEQ multiplex PCR; in TCRdb, only in-frame clones are kept and a portion is missing. The repertoire holds 150,000 to 200,000 clones, with 80% to 85% as singletons. Sequencing was done on a sample of peripheral blood. The receptors were sampled from a human donor with acute or convalescent COVID-19. The donor label of this sample is uncertain.

The chain has TRBV24-1 and TRBJ2-3; the match to TRBD2 covers 9 bases. With V trimmed by 5 bases and J by 2 bases, 13 bases remained unmatched. CDR1 and CDR2 (germline): KGHDR, SFDVKD. The CDR3 sequence is 18 residues long. The CDR3 DNA is TGTGCCACCAGTGCCGTTGCGGGAGGGTATGGCAACACAGATACGCAGTATTTT. This gives the protein CATSAVAGGYGNTDTQYF.

This chain links TRBV21-1 with TRBJ2-7; the D segment call TRBD1 is taken from the table without a DNA check. TRBV21-1 is a recognized pseudogene. This CDR3 region has 20 residues. CDR3 in amino acids: CASSKEVRLQTPLSAYEQYF. CDR3 coding DNA: TGTGCCAGCAGCAAAGAGGTTAGGTTACAGACCCCCCTCTCTGCCTACGAGCAGTACTTC.

This clone was observed a handful of times. The chain recombines TRBV4-2 with TRBJ1-5; unclear D gene. Trimming removed 3 bases at V and 4 bases at J, with 10 bases between. The CDR3 extends over 14 amino acids. In germline, CDR1 is LGHNA, CDR2 YNFKEQ. The CDR3 loop is CASSQAGVNQPQHF. CDR3 coding DNA: TGTGCCAGCAGCCAGGCCGGGGTAAATCAGCCCCAGCATTTT.

This clone has a count of ten or more. The chain is built from TRBV2 and TRBJ1-6; D call uncertain. CDR1 SNHLY and CDR2 FYNNEI come from the germline V gene. This CDR3 spans 11 amino acids. The V gene lost 9 bases and the J gene lost 9 bases, with 9 bases spanning the gap. The CDR3 sequence is CASSLRSPLHF. The CDR3 nucleotides read TGTGCCAGTTCCCTGCGTTCACCCCTCCACTTT.

This rearrangement joins TRBV3-1 (or the pseudogene TRBV3-2) to TRBJ1-5, with D unresolved. CDR3 length: 15 residues. Trimming left V 11 bases short and J 2 bases short, with 19 bases between. The germline V gene has CDR1 LGHDT and CDR2 YNNKEL (reference sequence). As DNA, the CDR3 is TGTGCCTCTGGGAAAGGGAGCCAAGGCAATCAGCCCCAGCATTTT. Its translation: CASGKGSQGNQPQHF.

This clone was seen ten or more times. This chain uses TRBV2 with TRBJ1-5; 9 nucleotides align to TRBD1. The CDR3 loop spans 15 amino acids. Germline values: CDR1 SNHLY, CDR2 FYNNEI. Unmatched junction bases numbered 14, after V lost 6 bases and J lost 11 bases. DNA for the CDR3: TGTGCCAGCAGCCGGGGGACAGGGAGGCCCACGGCCCAGCATTTT. Its protein product is CASSRGTGRPTAQHF.

The V call is TRBV5-1, the J call TRBJ2-5; D gene unclear. This CDR3 has 15 residues. The germline CDR1 and CDR2 sequences are SGHRS and YFSETQ. V was pared by 0 bases and J by 2 bases, with 11 bases between. The CDR3 protein is CASSLGAADQETQYF. CDR3 coding DNA: TGCGCCAGCAGCTTGGGTGCGGCTGATCAAGAGACCCAGTACTTC.

The chain has TRBV5-1 and TRBJ2-1, with TRBD2 matching 13 bases. With 3 bases clipped from V and 7 bases from J, the junction kept 7 bases outside the gene matches. This CDR3 contains 16 residues. CDR1 and CDR2 from the germline V gene are SGHRS and YFSETQ. Here the CDR3 reads CASSSTTSGGRNEQFF. In DNA, the CDR3 is TGCGCCAGCAGCTCTACGACTAGCGGGGGGAGGAATGAGCAGTTCTTC.

The V call is TRBV7-6, the J call TRBJ2-3; perhaps TRBD2 as D (6 bases). Germline loops: CDR1 SGHVS, CDR2 FNYEAQ. CDR3 length equals 18 residues. Deletions cut 1 base from V and 1 base from J, with 18 bases between. The CDR3 is CASSLVGGRLPGTDTQYF. CDR3 in DNA: TGTGCCAGCAGCTTAGTGGGTGGGAGGCTCCCGGGCACAGATACGCAGTATTTT. Full variable domain (missing parts from reference TRBV7-6 and TRBJ2-3): GAGVSQSPRYKVTKRGQDVALRCDPISGHVSLYWYRQALGQGPEFLTYFNYEAQQDKSGLPNDRFSAERPEGSISTLTIQRTEQRDSAMYRCASSLVGGRLPGTDTQYFGPGTRLTVL.

This chain connects TRBV2 to TRBJ2-1, with TRBD2 matching 9 bases. This CDR3 is built from 17 residues. From germline, CDR1 is SNHLY and CDR2 FYNNEI. The V and J ends lost 8 bases and 8 bases, in that order; junction bases with no gene match: 19. The DNA for the CDR3 is TGTGCCAGCGGGGGTTGGCTAGCGGGACTCCTCAGCCATGAGCAGTTCTTC. Encoded protein: CASGGWLAGLLSHEQFF. Together with reference TRBV2 and TRBJ2-1, the CDR3 gives the full variable domain: EPEVTQTPSHQVTQMGQEVILRCVPISNHLYFYWYRQILGQKVEFLVSFYNNEISEKSEIFDDQFSVERPDGSNFTLKIRSTKLEDSAMYFCASGGWLAGLLSHEQFFGPGTRLTVL.